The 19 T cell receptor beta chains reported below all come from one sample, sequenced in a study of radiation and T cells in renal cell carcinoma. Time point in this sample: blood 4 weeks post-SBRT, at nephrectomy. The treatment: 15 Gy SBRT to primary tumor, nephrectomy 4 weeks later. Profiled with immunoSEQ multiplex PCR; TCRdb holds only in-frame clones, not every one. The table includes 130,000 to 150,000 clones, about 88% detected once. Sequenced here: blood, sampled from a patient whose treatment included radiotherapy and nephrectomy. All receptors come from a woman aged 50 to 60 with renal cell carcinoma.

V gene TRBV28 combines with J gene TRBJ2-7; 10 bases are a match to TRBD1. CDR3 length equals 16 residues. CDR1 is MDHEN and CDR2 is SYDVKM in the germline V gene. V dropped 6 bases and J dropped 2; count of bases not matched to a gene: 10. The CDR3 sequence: CASSPTRGQGTYEQYF. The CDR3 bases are TGTGCCAGCAGCCCGACCCGGGGACAGGGGACCTACGAGCAGTACTTC.

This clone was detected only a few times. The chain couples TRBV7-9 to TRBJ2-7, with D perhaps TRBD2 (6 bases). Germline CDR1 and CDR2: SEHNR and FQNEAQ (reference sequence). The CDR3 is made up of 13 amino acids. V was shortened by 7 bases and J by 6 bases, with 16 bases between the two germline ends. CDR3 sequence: CASTPKLGGEQYF. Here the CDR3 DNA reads TGTGCCAGCACCCCAAAGCTCGGGGGCGAGCAGTACTTC.

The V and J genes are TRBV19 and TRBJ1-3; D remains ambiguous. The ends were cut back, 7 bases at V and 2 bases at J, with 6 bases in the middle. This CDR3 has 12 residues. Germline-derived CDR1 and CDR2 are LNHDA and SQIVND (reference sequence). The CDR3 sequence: CASTGAGNTIYF. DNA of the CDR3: TGTGCCAGTACAGGAGCTGGAAACACCATATATTTT. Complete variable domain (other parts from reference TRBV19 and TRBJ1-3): DGGITQSPKYLFRKEGQNVTLSCEQNLNHDAMYWYRQDPGQGLRLIYYSQIVNDFQKGDIAEGYSVSREKKESFPLTVTSAQKNPTAFYLCASTGAGNTIYFGEGSWLTVV.

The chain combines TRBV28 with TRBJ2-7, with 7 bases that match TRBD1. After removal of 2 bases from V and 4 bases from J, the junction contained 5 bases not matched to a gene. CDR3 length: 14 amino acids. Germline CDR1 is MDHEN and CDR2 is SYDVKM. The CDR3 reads CASSLRQGRYEQYF. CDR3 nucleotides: TGTGCCAGCAGTTTAAGACAGGGTCGGTACGAGCAGTACTTC.

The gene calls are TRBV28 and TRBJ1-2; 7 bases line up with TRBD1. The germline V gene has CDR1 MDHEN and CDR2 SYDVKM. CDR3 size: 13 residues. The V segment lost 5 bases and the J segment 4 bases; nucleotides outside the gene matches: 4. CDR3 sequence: CASSLGQVYGYTF. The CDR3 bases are TGTGCCAGCAGTCTAGGACAGGTCTATGGCTACACCTTC.

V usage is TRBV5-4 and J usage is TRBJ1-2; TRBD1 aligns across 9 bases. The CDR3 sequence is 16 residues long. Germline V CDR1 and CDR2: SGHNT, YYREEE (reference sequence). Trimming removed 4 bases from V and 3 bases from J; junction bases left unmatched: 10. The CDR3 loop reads CASSLGTGRADYGYTF. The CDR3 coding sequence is TGTGCCAGCAGCCTAGGGACAGGGAGGGCGGACTATGGCTACACCTTC. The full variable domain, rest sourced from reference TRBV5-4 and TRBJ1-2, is ETGVTQSPTHLIKTRGQQVTLRCSSQSGHNTVSWYQQALGQGPQFIFQYYREEENGRGNFPPRFSGLQFPNYSSELNVNALELDDSALYLCASSLGTGRADYGYTFGSGTRLTVV.

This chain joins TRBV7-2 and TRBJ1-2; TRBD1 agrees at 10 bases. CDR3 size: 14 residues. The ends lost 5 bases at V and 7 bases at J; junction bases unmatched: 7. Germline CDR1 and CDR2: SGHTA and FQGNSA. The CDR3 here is CASSPQGQGSGYTF. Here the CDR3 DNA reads TGTGCCAGCAGCCCACAGGGACAGGGGTCTGGCTACACCTTC.

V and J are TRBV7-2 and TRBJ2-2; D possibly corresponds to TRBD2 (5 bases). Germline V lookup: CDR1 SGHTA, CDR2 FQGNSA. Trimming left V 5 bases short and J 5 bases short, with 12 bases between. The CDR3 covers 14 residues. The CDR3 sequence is CASSKSRGTGELFF. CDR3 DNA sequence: TGTGCCAGCAGCAAAAGTAGAGGGACCGGGGAGCTGTTTTTT.

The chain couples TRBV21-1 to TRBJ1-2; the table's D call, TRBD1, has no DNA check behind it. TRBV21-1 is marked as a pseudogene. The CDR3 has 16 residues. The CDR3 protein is CASSKGGGLANYGYTF. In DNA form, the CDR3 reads TGTGCCAGCAGCAAAGGGGGCGGTTTAGCTAACTATGGCTACACCTTC.

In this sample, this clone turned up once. The CDR3 bases are TGTGCCACCTCAATGGGCAGCGGGGAGCTGTTTTTT. Protein sequence: CATSMGSGELFF. This chain links TRBV10-3 with TRBJ2-2; D gene uncertain. From germline, CDR1 is ENHRY and CDR2 SYGVKD. Trimming took 10 bases from V and 7 from J, leaving 13 bases between them. The CDR3 spans 12 residues.

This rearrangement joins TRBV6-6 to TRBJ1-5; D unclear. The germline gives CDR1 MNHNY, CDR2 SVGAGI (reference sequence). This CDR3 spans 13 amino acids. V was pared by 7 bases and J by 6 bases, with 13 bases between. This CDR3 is CASTPPGSQPQHF. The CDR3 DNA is TGTGCCAGCACCCCCCCGGGGAGTCAGCCCCAGCATTTT.

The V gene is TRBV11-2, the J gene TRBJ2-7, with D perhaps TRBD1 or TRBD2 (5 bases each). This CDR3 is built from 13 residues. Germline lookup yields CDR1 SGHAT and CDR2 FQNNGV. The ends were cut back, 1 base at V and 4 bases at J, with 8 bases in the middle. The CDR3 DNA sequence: TGTGCCAGCAGCTTAGCGGGACGATACGAGCAGTACTTC. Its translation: CASSLAGRYEQYF.

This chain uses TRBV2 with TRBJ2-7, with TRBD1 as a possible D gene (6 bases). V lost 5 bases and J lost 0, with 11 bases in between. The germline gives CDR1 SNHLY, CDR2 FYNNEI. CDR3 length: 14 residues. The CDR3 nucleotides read TGTGCCAGCAGTTGGACAGTTAGCTCCTACGAGCAGTACTTC. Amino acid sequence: CASSWTVSSYEQYF.

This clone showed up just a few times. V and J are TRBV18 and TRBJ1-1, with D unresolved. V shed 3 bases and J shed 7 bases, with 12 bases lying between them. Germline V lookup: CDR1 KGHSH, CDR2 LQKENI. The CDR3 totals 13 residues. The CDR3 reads CASSPIMGIEAFF. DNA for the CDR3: TGTGCCAGCTCACCGATTATGGGGATTGAAGCTTTCTTT.

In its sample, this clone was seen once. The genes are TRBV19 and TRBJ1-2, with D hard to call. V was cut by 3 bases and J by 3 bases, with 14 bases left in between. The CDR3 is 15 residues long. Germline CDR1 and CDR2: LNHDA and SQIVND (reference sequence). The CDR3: CASSIWSYDYYGYTF. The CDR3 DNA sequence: TGTGCCAGTAGTATTTGGTCCTACGACTACTATGGCTACACCTTC. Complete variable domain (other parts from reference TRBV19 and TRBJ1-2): DGGITQSPKYLFRKEGQNVTLSCEQNLNHDAMYWYRQDPGQGLRLIYYSQIVNDFQKGDIAEGYSVSREKKESFPLTVTSAQKNPTAFYLCASSIWSYDYYGYTFGSGTRLTVV.

The CDR3 sequence: CASRSPGTDTQYF. In DNA form, the CDR3 reads TGTGCCAGCCGATCCCCCGGCACAGATACGCAGTATTTT. This rearrangement joins TRBV5-6 to TRBJ2-3; no firm D call. The CDR3 sequence is 13 residues long. Germline CDR1 SGHDT, CDR2 YYEEEE. V was shortened by 7 bases and J by 1 base, with 10 bases between the two germline ends.

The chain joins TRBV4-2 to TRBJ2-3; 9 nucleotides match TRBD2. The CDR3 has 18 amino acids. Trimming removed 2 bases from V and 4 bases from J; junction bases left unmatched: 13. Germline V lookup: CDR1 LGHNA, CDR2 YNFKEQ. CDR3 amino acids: CASSQRPTEAGGADTQYF. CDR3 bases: TGTGCCAGCAGCCAACGACCCACAGAAGCGGGAGGCGCAGATACGCAGTATTTT.

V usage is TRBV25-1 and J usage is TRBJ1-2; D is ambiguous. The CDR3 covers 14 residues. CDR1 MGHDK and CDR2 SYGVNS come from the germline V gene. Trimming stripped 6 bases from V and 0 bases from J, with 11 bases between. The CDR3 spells CASSTDFPNYGYTF. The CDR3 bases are TGTGCCAGCAGCACAGACTTTCCTAACTATGGCTACACCTTC.

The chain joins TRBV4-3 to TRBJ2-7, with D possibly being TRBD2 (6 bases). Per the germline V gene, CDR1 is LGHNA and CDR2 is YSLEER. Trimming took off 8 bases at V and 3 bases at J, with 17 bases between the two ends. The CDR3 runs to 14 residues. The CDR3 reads CASLGGPTFYEQYF. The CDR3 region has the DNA TGCGCCAGCCTCGGGGGTCCGACCTTCTACGAGCAGTACTTC.